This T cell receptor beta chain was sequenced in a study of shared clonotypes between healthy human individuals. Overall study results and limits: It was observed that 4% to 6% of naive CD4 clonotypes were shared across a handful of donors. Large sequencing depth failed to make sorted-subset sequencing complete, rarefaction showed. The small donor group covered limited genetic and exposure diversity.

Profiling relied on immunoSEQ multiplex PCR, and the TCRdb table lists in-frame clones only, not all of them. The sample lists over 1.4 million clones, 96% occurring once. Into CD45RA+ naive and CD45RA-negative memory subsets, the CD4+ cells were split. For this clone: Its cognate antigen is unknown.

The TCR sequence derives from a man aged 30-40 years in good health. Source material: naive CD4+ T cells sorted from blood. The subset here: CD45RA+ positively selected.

The CDR3, as DNA: TGTGCCAGCAGTACAGGGATTCCCTATGGCTACACCTTC. Translating it yields CASSTGIPYGYTF. The V gene is TRBV28, the J gene TRBJ1-2, with D perhaps matching TRBD1 (6 bases). This CDR3 is built from 13 residues. Deletions cut 5 bases from V and 4 bases from J, with 11 bases between. Germline V gives CDR1 MDHEN, CDR2 SYDVKM.